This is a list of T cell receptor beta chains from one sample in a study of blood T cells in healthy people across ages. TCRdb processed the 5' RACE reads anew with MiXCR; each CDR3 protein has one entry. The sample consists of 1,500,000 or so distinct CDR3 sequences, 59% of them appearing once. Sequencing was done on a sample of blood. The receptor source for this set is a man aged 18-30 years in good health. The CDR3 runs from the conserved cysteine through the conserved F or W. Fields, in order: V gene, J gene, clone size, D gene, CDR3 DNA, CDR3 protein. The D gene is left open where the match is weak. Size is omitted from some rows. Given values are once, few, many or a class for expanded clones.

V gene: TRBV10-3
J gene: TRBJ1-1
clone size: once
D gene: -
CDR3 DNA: TGTGCCATCAGTGAGTCTGTCACACATGAAGCTTTCTTT
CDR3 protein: CAISESVTHEAFF

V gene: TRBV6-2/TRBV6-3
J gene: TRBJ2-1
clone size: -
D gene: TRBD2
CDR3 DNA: TGTGCCAGCAGGTCGGGGGGACCCCACGAGTTCTTC
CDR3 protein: CASRSGGPHEFF

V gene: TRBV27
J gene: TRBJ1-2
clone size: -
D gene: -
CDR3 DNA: TGTGCCAGCAGTTCCCCAAGGTTGTCTGGCTACACCTTC
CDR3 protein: CASSSPRLSGYTF

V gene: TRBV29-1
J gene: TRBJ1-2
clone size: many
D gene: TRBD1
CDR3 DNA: TGCAGCGTTCAAGCGGGACAGGGTGTTCCCGGTGGCTACACCTTC
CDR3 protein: CSVQAGQGVPGGYTF

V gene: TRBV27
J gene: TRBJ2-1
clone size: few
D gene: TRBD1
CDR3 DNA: TGTGCCAGCACTACCGGGACAGGGGCATCCAATGAGCAGTTCTTC
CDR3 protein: CASTTGTGASNEQFF

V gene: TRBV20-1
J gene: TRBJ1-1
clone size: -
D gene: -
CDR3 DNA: TGCAGTGCTAGCCCCGAGGGGGCTGAAGCTTTCTTT
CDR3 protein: CSASPEGAEAFF

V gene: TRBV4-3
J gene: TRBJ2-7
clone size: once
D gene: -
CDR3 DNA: TGCGCCAGCAGCCTTGACCGCCCCTACGATCAGTACTTC
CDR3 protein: CASSLDRPYDQYF

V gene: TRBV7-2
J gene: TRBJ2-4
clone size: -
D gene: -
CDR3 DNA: TGTGCCAGCAGCTTGGGGACTCACGGAGGGATTCAGTACTTC
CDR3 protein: CASSLGTHGGIQYF

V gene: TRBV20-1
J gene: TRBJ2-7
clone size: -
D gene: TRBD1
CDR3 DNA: TGCAGTGCTCGGGACAGGTACTCCTACGAGCAGTACTTC
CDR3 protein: CSARDRYSYEQYF

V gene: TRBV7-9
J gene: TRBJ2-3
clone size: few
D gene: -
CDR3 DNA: TGTGCCAGCAGCTACGACAGATCCAAGGATACGCAGTATTTT
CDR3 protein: CASSYDRSKDTQYF

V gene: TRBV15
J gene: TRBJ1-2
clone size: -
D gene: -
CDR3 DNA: TGTGCCACCAGCAGAGGAGAGGCGTACTATGGCTACACCTTC
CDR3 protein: CATSRGEAYYGYTF

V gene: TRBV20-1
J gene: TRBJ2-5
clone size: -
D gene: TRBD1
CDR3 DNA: TGCAGTGCTCCCTTCCTGCAGGGGGTCTACAATGAGCAGTACTTC
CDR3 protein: CSAPFLQGVYNEQYF

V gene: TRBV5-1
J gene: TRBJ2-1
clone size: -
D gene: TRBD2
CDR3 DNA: TGCGCCAGCAGCTTGGAAATCCTAGCGGGAGGCTACAATGAGCAGTTCTTC
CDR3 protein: CASSLEILAGGYNEQFF

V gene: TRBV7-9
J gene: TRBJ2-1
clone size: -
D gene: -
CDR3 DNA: TGTGCCAGCAGCTTACGACCGGACAATGAGCAGTTCTTC
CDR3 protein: CASSLRPDNEQFF

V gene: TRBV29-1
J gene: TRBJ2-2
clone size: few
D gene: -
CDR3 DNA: TGCAGCGTTGACTCTAGACAGAACACCGGGGAGCTGTTTTTT
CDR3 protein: CSVDSRQNTGELFF

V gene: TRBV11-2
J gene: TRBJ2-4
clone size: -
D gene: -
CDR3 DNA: TGTGCCAGCAGCTTAAGAGGGGACGTTTCCAAAAACATTCAGTACTTC
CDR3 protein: CASSLRGDVSKNIQYF

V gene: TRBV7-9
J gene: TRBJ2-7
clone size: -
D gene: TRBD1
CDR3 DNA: TGTGCCAGCAGCTCTTCTTCGGGACAGGGAAGATCCTACGAGCAGTACTTC
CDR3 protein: CASSSSSGQGRSYEQYF

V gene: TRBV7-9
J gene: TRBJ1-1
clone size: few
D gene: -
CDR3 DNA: TGTGCCAGCACCGCCTCTTCGGGAACTGAAGCTTTCTTT
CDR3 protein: CASTASSGTEAFF

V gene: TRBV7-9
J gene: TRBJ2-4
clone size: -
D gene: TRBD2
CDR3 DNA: TGTGCCAGCAGCGAAACAGCGGGAAGGCCACAGTACTTC
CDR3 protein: CASSETAGRPQYF

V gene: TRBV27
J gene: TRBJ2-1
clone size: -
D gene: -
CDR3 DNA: TGTGCCGGCAGTCGAGGGAGCTCCTACAATGAGCAGTTCTTC
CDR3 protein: CAGSRGSSYNEQFF

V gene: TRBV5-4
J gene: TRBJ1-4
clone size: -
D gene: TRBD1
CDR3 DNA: TGTGCCAGCAGCTTCGGGGTAGGGGACAGGGGCGAAAAACTGTTTTTT
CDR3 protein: CASSFGVGDRGEKLFF

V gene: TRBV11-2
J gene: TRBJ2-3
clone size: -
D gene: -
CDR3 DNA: TGTGCCAGCAGCTTTTCTTACGAAGAAGATACGCAGTATTTT
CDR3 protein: CASSFSYEEDTQYF

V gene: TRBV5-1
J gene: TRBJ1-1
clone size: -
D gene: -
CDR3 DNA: TGCGCCAGCAGCTTGGAGGGCCCTCCGGGTACTGAAGCTTTCTTT
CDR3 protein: CASSLEGPPGTEAFF

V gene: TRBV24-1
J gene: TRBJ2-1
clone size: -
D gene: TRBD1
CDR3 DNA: TGTGCCACCGGGGACAGCTGGGACAATGAGCAGTTCTTC
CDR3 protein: CATGDSWDNEQFF

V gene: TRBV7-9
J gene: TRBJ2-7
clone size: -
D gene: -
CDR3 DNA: TGTGCCAGCAGCTCTACCACCCTGTTCGACGAGCAGTACTTC
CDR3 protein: CASSSTTLFDEQYF

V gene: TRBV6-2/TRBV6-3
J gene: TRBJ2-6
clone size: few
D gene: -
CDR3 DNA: TGTGCCAGCAGTCACAGGGTTGGGGCCAACGTCCTGACTTTC
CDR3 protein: CASSHRVGANVLTF

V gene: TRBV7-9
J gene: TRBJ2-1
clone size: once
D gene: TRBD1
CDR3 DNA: TGTGCCAGCAGCTTAGGGGACAGGAGATTCTTC
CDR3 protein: CASSLGDRRFF

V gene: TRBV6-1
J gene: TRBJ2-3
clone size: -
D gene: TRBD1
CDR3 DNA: TGTGCCAGCAGTGAAGTACGAGGGACAGGGGGAGCAGATACGCAGTATTTT
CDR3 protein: CASSEVRGTGGADTQYF

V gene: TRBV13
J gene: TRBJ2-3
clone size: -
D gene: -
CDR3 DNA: TGTGCCAGCAGCTTCGGACCCGTAAGCACAGATACGCAGTATTTT
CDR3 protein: CASSFGPVSTDTQYF

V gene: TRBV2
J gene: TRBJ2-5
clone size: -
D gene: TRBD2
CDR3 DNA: TGTGCCAGCAGTGAAATTTCCGGGAGGCAGAACCCCAAATACCAAGAGACCCAGTACTTC
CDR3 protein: CASSEISGRQNPKYQETQYF

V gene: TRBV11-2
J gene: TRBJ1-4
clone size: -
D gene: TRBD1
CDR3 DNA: TGTGCCAGCAGCAACCGGGACAGGGGAGATGAAAAACTGTTTTTT
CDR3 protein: CASSNRDRGDEKLFF

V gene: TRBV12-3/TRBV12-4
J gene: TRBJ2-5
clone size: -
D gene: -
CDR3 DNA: TGTGCCAGCAGTTCCACACTAGAAGAGACCCAGTACTTC
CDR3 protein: CASSSTLEETQYF